The 9 T cell receptor beta chains reported below all come from one sample, sequenced in a study of T cells in Graves' hyperthyroidism and ophthalmopathy. TCR beta CDR3 region amplification was performed from RNA transcripts. The HTBI set primed first-round TCR CDR3 RT-PCR. TCRdb itself ran the multiplex PCR reads through MiXCR, one entry per CDR3 protein. The sample shows hundreds of thousands of distinct CDR3 sequences, 40% to 55% of them seen only once. The source material was peripheral blood or thyroid tissue (not recorded which). Receptor source: a woman aged 18-30 years with Graves' hyperthyroidism.

Of note for this clonotype: The junction departs from germline at one end; a sequencing error may be responsible. The rearrangement uses TRBV15 and TRBJ1-5, with TRBD1 matching over 7 bases. From germline, CDR1 is LNHNV and CDR2 YYDKDF (reference sequence). The CDR3 spans 14 residues. CDR3 in amino acids: CAASSRQGGQPQHF. The DNA for the CDR3 is TGTGCCGCCAGCAGTCGACAGGGAGGGCAGCCCCAGCATTTT.

The chain is built from TRBV7-9 and TRBJ1-2, with D tentatively TRBD1 (5 bases). V was shortened by 3 bases and J by 8 bases, with 13 bases between the two germline ends. From germline, CDR1 is SEHNR and CDR2 FQNEAQ (reference sequence). This CDR3 contains 13 residues. Here the CDR3 reads CASSLSQGEGYTF. CDR3 DNA sequence: TGTGCCAGCAGCTTGAGTCAGGGAGAGGGCTACACCTTC.

This CDR3 reads CATSRGAGTDTQYF. The DNA of the CDR3 is TGTGCCACCAGCAGAGGAGCGGGGACAGATACGCAGTATTTT. V usage is TRBV15 and J usage is TRBJ2-3; TRBD2 agrees at 7 bases. Germline trimming cut 1 base from V and 3 bases from J; bases unmatched to any gene: 1. The germline V gene has CDR1 LNHNV and CDR2 YYDKDF (reference sequence). The CDR3 is 14 amino acids.

Of note for this clonotype: This may arise from a read error, as a much more abundant clone is one base away. The rearrangement links TRBV7-9 to TRBJ2-7, with D unclear. The V end lost 3 bases, the J end lost 7 bases, and 13 bases lay between the germline ends. There are 13 residues in the CDR3. Looked up from germline, CDR1 is SEHNR and CDR2 is FQNEAQ (reference sequence). The CDR3 is CASSLGESGEQYF. The CDR3 DNA is TGTGCCAGCAGCTTGGGCGAATCCGGTGAGCAGTACTTC.

This chain links TRBV20-1 with TRBJ2-3; no reliable D call. This CDR3 region has 13 residues. The germline V gene encodes CDR1 DFQATT and CDR2 SNEGSKA (reference sequence). The V end lost 1 base, the J end lost 3 bases, and 8 bases lay between the germline ends. The CDR3 coding sequence is TGCAGTGCTAGAGTAGGCGAAACAGATACGCAGTATTTT. The encoded protein is CSARVGETDTQYF.

This clonotype was recorded many times. In DNA form, the CDR3 reads TGTGCCATCAGCGGGACATACCAAGAGACCCAGTACTTC. The encoded protein is CAISGTYQETQYF. The rearrangement links TRBV10-3 to TRBJ2-5; possible D gene TRBD1, 6 bases. V was clipped by 6 bases and J by 0 bases, with 8 bases between them. CDR1 is ENHRY and CDR2 is SYGVKD in the germline V gene. This CDR3 region has 13 residues.

This clonotype was detected once. The chain recombines TRBV6-5 with TRBJ1-5; D is undetermined. The V and J ends lost 2 bases and 0 bases respectively, with 8 bases between them. From germline, CDR1 is MNHEY and CDR2 SVGAGI. The CDR3 is 15 residues long. CDR3 residues: CASSYLGYSNQPQHF. The CDR3 DNA is TGTGCCAGCAGTTACCTGGGATATAGCAATCAGCCCCAGCATTTT.

The rearrangement links TRBV19 to TRBJ1-6; D perhaps matches TRBD1 (5 bases). The CDR3 loop spans 12 amino acids. Germline V lookup: CDR1 LNHDA, CDR2 SQIVND (reference sequence). The germline V and J ends were trimmed by 3 bases and 13 bases, with 10 bases remaining between them. CDR3 protein: CASSIGPGPLHF. The CDR3 DNA reads as TGTGCCAGTAGTATCGGTCCAGGGCCCCTCCACTTT.

This clonotype was counted a few times. The CDR3 loop is CASGGQGDNSPLHF. Written as DNA, the CDR3 is TGTGCCAGCGGGGGACAGGGCGATAATTCACCCCTCCACTTT. The chain uses TRBV10-3 and TRBJ1-6, with 9 bases aligning to TRBD1. Germline V gene data show CDR1 as ENHRY and CDR2 as SYGVKD. The CDR3 totals 14 residues. Trimming removed 10 bases from V and 5 bases from J; junction bases left unmatched: 6.